The T cell receptor (beta chain) under discussion was sequenced for a study of blood T cell repertoires in COVID-19. Authors' analysis steps: It was from reference gene primer amplification that nucleated cell counts were estimated. Clones were sequenced by immunoSEQ multiplex PCR, and TCRdb holds only the in-frame ones, with some missing. V and J calls and clone size follow that table, whereas D and trimming were derived from the DNA. This table has approximately 240,000 clones, about 80% appearing once. The sample consisted of peripheral blood. This TCR derives from a woman of 80 years or more with active or convalescent COVID-19.

The CDR3 region is CASSQGYTNTEAFF. CDR3 bases: TGTGCCAGCAGCCAAGGATACACGAACACTGAAGCTTTCTTT. J is TRBJ1-1 and V is TRBV3-1 (or the pseudogene TRBV3-2); D gene unclear. CDR1 and CDR2 (germline): LGHDT, YNNKEL (reference sequence). CDR3 length equals 14 residues. The V and J ends lost 1 base and 1 base respectively, with 7 bases between them.